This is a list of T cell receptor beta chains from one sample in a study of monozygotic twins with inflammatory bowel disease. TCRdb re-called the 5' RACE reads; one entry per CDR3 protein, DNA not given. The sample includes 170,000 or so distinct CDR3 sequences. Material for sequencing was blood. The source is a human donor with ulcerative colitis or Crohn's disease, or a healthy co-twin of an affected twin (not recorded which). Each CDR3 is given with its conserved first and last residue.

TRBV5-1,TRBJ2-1,CASQLGDSYNEQFF
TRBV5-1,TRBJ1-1,CASSEFRTGGDRAFF
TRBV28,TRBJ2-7,CASSLGRALYEQYF
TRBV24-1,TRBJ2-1,CATSDLVGQGAVNEQFF
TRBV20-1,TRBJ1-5,CSASQGGGNQPQHF
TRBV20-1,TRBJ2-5,CSARGLVQLETQYF
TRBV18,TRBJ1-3,CASSPGAGMAVSGNTIYF
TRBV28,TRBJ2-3,CASRPLTGASTDTQYF
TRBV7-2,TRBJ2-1,CASTLRNLSYNEQFF
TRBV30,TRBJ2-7,CAWSVGAYYEQYF
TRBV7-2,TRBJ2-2,CASSLDIGELFF
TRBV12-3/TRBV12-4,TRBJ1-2,CASSNPGSGPNYSYTF